Given below is one T cell receptor beta chain in context. V was clipped by 2 bases and J by 1 base, with 11 bases between them. The CDR3 extends over 16 amino acids. This sample was included in a study of T cell changes during pregnancy in multiple sclerosis. TCRdb's copy holds only in-frame clones and misses some; the assay was immunoSEQ multiplex PCR. The sample includes tens of thousands of clones, 80% to 95% seen only once; the top ten take 0.5%. The clonotype comes from a female donor with multiple sclerosis, enrolled in a pregnancy study. The source was CD4+ T cells from peripheral blood mononuclear cells, collected in the third trimester of pregnancy. The chain combines TRBV6-7 with TRBJ1-4; D is perhaps TRBD1 (6 bases). TRBV6-7 is identified as an open reading frame with a role that is uncertain. The CDR3 here is CASSYPDRLTNEKLFF. CDR3 coding DNA: TGTGCCAGCAGTTACCCCGACAGGTTAACTAATGAAAAACTGTTTTTT.